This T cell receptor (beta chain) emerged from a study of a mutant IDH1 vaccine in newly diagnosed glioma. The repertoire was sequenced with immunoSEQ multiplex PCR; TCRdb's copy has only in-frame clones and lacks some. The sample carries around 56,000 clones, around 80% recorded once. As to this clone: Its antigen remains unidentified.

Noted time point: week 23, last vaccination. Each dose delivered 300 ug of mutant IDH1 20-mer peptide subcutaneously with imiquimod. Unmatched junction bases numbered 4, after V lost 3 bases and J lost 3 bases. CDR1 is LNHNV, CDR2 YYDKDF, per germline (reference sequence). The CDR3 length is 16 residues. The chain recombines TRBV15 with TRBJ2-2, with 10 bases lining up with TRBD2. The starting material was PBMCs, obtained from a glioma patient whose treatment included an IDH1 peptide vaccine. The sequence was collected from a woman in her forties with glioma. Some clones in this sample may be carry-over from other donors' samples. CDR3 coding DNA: TGTGCCACCAGCAGCCACGGACTAGCGGACACCGGGGAGCTGTTTTTT. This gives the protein CATSSHGLADTGELFF.